This TCR beta chain comes out of a study of blood T cell repertoires in COVID-19 (dated by TCRdb to the early 2020s). At the level of the whole study: The collaborator samples originated in the United States, Italy and Spain and spanned the acute and convalescent phases of COVID-19. Nearly every sample came with metadata listing a de-identified subject ID, COVID-19 status, age in years and sex. The prospective study material was composed of cDNA or gDNA derived from T cells, B-cell-depleted T cells, or PBMCs. The repertoires were released in a freely available public database intended as a resource for research on the immune response to SARS-CoV-2. The samples were drawn from the first 160 participants of the ongoing ImmuneRACE study and from about 1,200 subjects provided by 6 global collaborators. Subjects who had been exposed to COVID-19, were actively infected with it, or had recovered from it provided the deeply sampled blood TCRbeta repertoires that made up the dataset. Where available, HLA class I and class II types were obtained from metadata supplied by the sample provider rather than from assay-based typing. Broader findings and caveats from the paper: Clinical and demographic metadata were provided uncurated, with the amount varying by source and participant.

This clone was detected only once. The antigen this receptor binds is unknown. Nothing much larger sits one base from this clone, and base qualities are not available. At one collaborating source in Seattle, patients were enrolled during active infection and were followed longitudinally through the course of disease. The collaborating institutions used their own protocols to collect whole blood in K2EDTA tubes. For TCRbeta analysis, collaborators shipped samples as frozen whole blood, isolated PBMCs, or DNA extracted from either of those sample types. TCRbeta CDR3 regions were amplified from genomic DNA by means of the immunoSEQ Assay, a bias-controlled multiplex PCR. The published analysis was carried out like this. Within the assay, amplification of reference gene primers was used to estimate how many nucleated cells each sample contained. To quantify the absolute abundance of each unique TCRbeta CDR3 rearrangement, sequence reads were collapsed and filtered. For each sample, productive Simpson clonality was calculated by taking the square root of Simpson's diversity index across productive rearrangements. In its TCRdb copy, this immuneACCESS table keeps in-frame sequences only and misses some clones. Where compared with another copy, unresolved V genes explain less than half of these, and the others have no known cause. The V and J calls and clone size were taken over from that table, and D and trimming were inferred from the DNA. This sample lists 240,000 or so clones; 81% were detected once. The ten largest account for roughly 8% of the sample.

CDR1 MDHEN and CDR2 SYDVKM were looked up in the germline V gene. Trimmed from V: 2 bases; trimmed from J: 15 bases; junction bases lacking a gene match: 5. Inclusive of the bounding cysteine and phenylalanine, the CDR3 is 12 residues long. Only the CDR3 part of the read is kept: 36 bases, read in frame from the first base. This TCR was sampled from a woman of 80 years or more with COVID-19, enrolled during active disease. Sequencing input: peripheral blood. The V and J segments used are TRBV28 and TRBJ2-1, and 9 junctional nucleotides match TRBD2. The nucleotide sequence is TGTGCCAGCAGTTTAGGGCGGGAGGGCCTGTTCTTC. The encoded protein is CASSLGREGLFF.